The clone carrying this T cell receptor (beta chain) was counted ten times or more. Its antigen is unknown. The CDR3 spans 15 residues. V lost 0 bases, J lost 8 bases, and 9 bases stayed unmatched. CDR1 and CDR2 (germline): LGHDT, YNNKEL (reference sequence). Both iRepertoire HTBI primers and Arm-PCR of CDR3 regions were used to build the TCR beta libraries. MiXCR was run by TCRdb on the multiplex PCR reads, yielding one entry per CDR3 protein. The data contain some 560,000 distinct CDR3 sequences, about 16% of them singletons. This sample was taken from a study of regulatory T cells in long-lasting Graves disease. Study-level findings and limits: The study found TRBV28, TRBJ1-2 and TRBJ2-5 favored in persistent disease. Patients with persistent Graves' had lower TCR diversity than newly diagnosed patients.

Time point in this sample: newly diagnosed GD, antithyroid drugs for less than 3 months. Preparation of the TCR library used RNA extracted from PBMCs. The same sample was also studied in work on T cells in Graves' hyperthyroidism and ophthalmopathy. Per that study: The model identified upcoming ophthalmopathy a median around 6 months ahead of onset.

The sequence derives from a woman in her forties or fifties with Graves disease. The chain has TRBV3-1 and TRBJ1-2; 7 nucleotides agree with TRBD1. The material sequenced was peripheral blood mononuclear cells (PBMCs), taken at new diagnosis, from a patient treated with antithyroid drugs. This CDR3 is CASSQDSTGSGGYTF. In nucleotides, the CDR3 is TGTGCCAGCAGCCAAGATTCGACAGGGAGTGGAGGCTACACCTTC.